This T cell receptor beta chain was recovered during a study of molecular identifiers for immune sequencing clone quantification. A single record per CDR3 protein comes from TCRdb applying MiXCR to the PCR reads. The top ten clones hold approximately 3.8% of a sample with some 100,000 distinct CDR3 sequences, around 33% of them seen once. The source of this sequence is a human donor in good health. Some libraries in this study had Jurkat cell RNA spiked in. The sequencing sample was made of naive CD8+ T cells from blood, with Jurkat cell RNA spiked in. Documented subset: FACS-sorted CD8+CD4-CCR7+CD45RA+ naive T cells.

CDR3 sequence: CATPPTDAGNIQYF. CDR3 DNA sequence: TGTGCCACCCCTCCAACGGACGCGGGAAACATTCAGTACTTC. The chain has TRBV12-3 or TRBV12-4 and TRBJ2-4; D is possibly TRBD2 (5 bases). The CDR3 has 14 amino acids. Trimming cost V 10 bases and J 6 bases, with 19 bases left between them.